A selection of T cell receptor beta chains follows, all from one sample in a study of T cell changes during pregnancy in multiple sclerosis. Repertoires were generated with immunoSEQ multiplex PCR, while TCRdb's copy carries only in-frame clones and drops some. The sample has some 27,000 clones, just over 90% seen once. This specimen was CD4+ T cells from peripheral blood mononuclear cells, taken after pregnancy. The receptors were sampled from a female donor with multiple sclerosis, enrolled in a pregnancy study. The CDR3 runs from the conserved cysteine through the conserved F or W. D genes are given only for firm matches. Some rows mark clone size as missing; the rest say once, few, many or name a class of expanded clone.

cdr3_aa: CASSLVTGGFRSGGELFF
cdr3_nt: TGTGCCAGCAGCTTGGTGACAGGGGGCTTCCGGTCCGGCGGGGAGCTGTTTTTT
cdr3_length: 18
d_call: TRBD1
j_call: TRBJ2-2
clone_size: NA
v_call: TRBV5-6

cdr3_aa: CASSLYSRNGNTIYF
cdr3_nt: TGCGCCAGCAGCTTGTATAGCCGGAATGGAAACACCATATATTTT
cdr3_length: 15
d_call: NA
j_call: TRBJ1-3
clone_size: NA
v_call: TRBV5-1

cdr3_aa: CAVSREWTGTNEQFF
cdr3_nt: TGTGCCGTTTCCAGGGAATGGACAGGGACGAATGAGCAGTTCTTC
cdr3_length: 15
d_call: TRBD1
j_call: TRBJ2-1
clone_size: NA
v_call: TRBV2

cdr3_aa: CASSTGTGSYNSPLHF
cdr3_nt: TGTGCCAGCAGCACCGGGACAGGGAGCTATAATTCACCCCTCCACTTT
cdr3_length: 16
d_call: TRBD1
j_call: TRBJ1-6
clone_size: NA
v_call: TRBV5-6

cdr3_aa: CASSRTGGSKNIQYF
cdr3_nt: TGTGCCAGCAGTCGGACAGGGGGGAGCAAAAACATTCAGTACTTC
cdr3_length: 15
d_call: TRBD1
j_call: TRBJ2-4
clone_size: NA
v_call: TRBV7-9

cdr3_aa: CASSSEVQGTRNYGYTF
cdr3_nt: TGTGCCAGCAGTTCCGAGGTGCAGGGAACAAGAAACTATGGCTACACCTTC
cdr3_length: 17
d_call: NA
j_call: TRBJ1-2
clone_size: NA
v_call: TRBV11-2

cdr3_aa: CASSLTGGSAQYF
cdr3_nt: TGTGCCAGCAGCTTGACGGGGGGTTCGGCCCAGTACTTC
cdr3_length: 13
d_call: TRBD2
j_call: TRBJ2-5
clone_size: NA
v_call: TRBV7-2

cdr3_aa: CATSRDYTDTQYF
cdr3_nt: TGTGCCACCAGCAGAGACTACACAGATACGCAGTATTTT
cdr3_length: 13
d_call: NA
j_call: TRBJ2-3
clone_size: few
v_call: TRBV15

cdr3_aa: CASSIRAQGATQPQHF
cdr3_nt: TGTGCCAGTAGTATTAGGGCGCAGGGGGCTACCCAGCCCCAGCATTTT
cdr3_length: 16
d_call: TRBD1
j_call: TRBJ1-5
clone_size: NA
v_call: TRBV19

cdr3_aa: CASRAVNSNQPQHF
cdr3_nt: TGTGCCAGCAGGGCAGTAAATAGCAATCAGCCCCAGCATTTT
cdr3_length: 14
d_call: NA
j_call: TRBJ1-5
clone_size: NA
v_call: TRBV21-1

cdr3_aa: CAISEQTGNYNEQFF
cdr3_nt: TGTGCCATCAGTGAACAAACAGGCAACTACAATGAGCAGTTCTTC
cdr3_length: 15
d_call: NA
j_call: TRBJ2-1
clone_size: NA
v_call: TRBV10-3

cdr3_aa: CATSRDRRVNYGYTF
cdr3_nt: TGTGCCACCAGCAGAGATCGCCGGGTCAACTATGGCTACACCTTC
cdr3_length: 15
d_call: NA
j_call: TRBJ1-2
clone_size: NA
v_call: TRBV15

cdr3_aa: CASSDQGRNQPQHF
cdr3_nt: TGTGCCAGCAGTGACCAGGGGCGCAATCAGCCCCAGCATTTT
cdr3_length: 14
d_call: NA
j_call: TRBJ1-5
clone_size: NA
v_call: TRBV2

cdr3_aa: CASSSVPGQGGGYTF
cdr3_nt: TGTGCCAGCAGTTCGGTCCCGGGACAGGGGGGGGGCTACACCTTC
cdr3_length: 15
d_call: TRBD1
j_call: TRBJ1-2
clone_size: NA
v_call: TRBV6-5

cdr3_aa: CASSQRTSGGASRTDTQYF
cdr3_nt: TGTGCCAGCAGCCAGAGGACTAGCGGGGGAGCAAGCCGCACAGATACGCAGTATTTT
cdr3_length: 19
d_call: TRBD2
j_call: TRBJ2-3
clone_size: NA
v_call: TRBV11-2

cdr3_aa: CAWSLGQGGSEQYF
cdr3_nt: TGTGCCTGGAGTCTGGGGCAGGGAGGTTCCGAGCAGTACTTC
cdr3_length: 14
d_call: NA
j_call: TRBJ2-7
clone_size: NA
v_call: TRBV30

cdr3_aa: CASSEPTPGTSGRGEQFF
cdr3_nt: TGCGCCAGCAGTGAGCCTACACCAGGGACTAGCGGGAGGGGTGAGCAGTTCTTC
cdr3_length: 18
d_call: TRBD2
j_call: TRBJ2-1
clone_size: NA
v_call: TRBV10-1

cdr3_aa: CASSPSPGNTIYF
cdr3_nt: TGTGCCAGCAGCCCCTCCCCTGGAAACACCATATATTTT
cdr3_length: 13
d_call: NA
j_call: TRBJ1-3
clone_size: NA
v_call: TRBV9

cdr3_aa: CASEPGLAGGSAFNEQFF
cdr3_nt: TGTGCCAGTGAACCGGGACTAGCGGGAGGCTCAGCTTTCAATGAGCAGTTCTTC
cdr3_length: 18
d_call: TRBD2
j_call: TRBJ2-1
clone_size: NA
v_call: TRBV19

cdr3_aa: CASSVRVREAQYF
cdr3_nt: TGCGCCAGCAGCGTCAGGGTCCGAGAGGCCCAGTACTTC
cdr3_length: 13
d_call: NA
j_call: TRBJ2-5
clone_size: NA
v_call: TRBV5-1

cdr3_aa: CASSVNQGPQETQYF
cdr3_nt: TGTGCCAGCAGCGTAAATCAGGGGCCCCAGGAGACCCAGTACTTC
cdr3_length: 15
d_call: NA
j_call: TRBJ2-5
clone_size: NA
v_call: TRBV9

cdr3_aa: CASSLSVWDRAAFF
cdr3_nt: TGTGCCAGCAGCTTAAGTGTGTGGGACAGGGCGGCTTTCTTT
cdr3_length: 14
d_call: TRBD1
j_call: TRBJ1-1
clone_size: NA
v_call: TRBV7-2

cdr3_aa: CAWSVGGPPIQYF
cdr3_nt: TGTGCCTGGAGTGTAGGAGGGCCTCCCATTCAGTACTTC
cdr3_length: 13
d_call: NA
j_call: TRBJ2-4
clone_size: NA
v_call: TRBV30

cdr3_aa: CASSPKRRFSIYTQYF
cdr3_nt: TGTGCCAGCAGCCCCAAGCGGCGGTTTTCAATATATACGCAGTATTTT
cdr3_length: 16
d_call: NA
j_call: TRBJ2-3
clone_size: once
v_call: TRBV7-9

cdr3_aa: CASSYSGRVVQYF
cdr3_nt: TGTGCCAGCAGCTATAGCGGGAGGGTTGTGCAGTACTTC
cdr3_length: 13
d_call: TRBD2
j_call: TRBJ2-7
clone_size: NA
v_call: TRBV6-5

cdr3_aa: CASSSASGQGGYGYTF
cdr3_nt: TGTGCCAGCAGTTCCGCCTCGGGACAGGGCGGGTATGGCTACACCTTC
cdr3_length: 16
d_call: TRBD1
j_call: TRBJ1-2
clone_size: NA
v_call: TRBV6-5

cdr3_aa: CASSLVALGYTF
cdr3_nt: TGTGCCAGCAGCTTAGTTGCGCTAGGCTACACCTTC
cdr3_length: 12
d_call: NA
j_call: TRBJ1-2
clone_size: NA
v_call: TRBV7-2

cdr3_aa: CASSSGREGNIQYF
cdr3_nt: TGCGCCAGCAGCTCCGGTAGAGAGGGAAACATTCAGTACTTC
cdr3_length: 14
d_call: NA
j_call: TRBJ2-4
clone_size: NA
v_call: TRBV5-1

cdr3_aa: CASSPGGSYEQYF
cdr3_nt: TGCGCCAGCAGCCCCGGGGGCTCCTACGAGCAGTACTTC
cdr3_length: 13
d_call: NA
j_call: TRBJ2-7
clone_size: NA
v_call: TRBV5-1

cdr3_aa: CAWSRQEGISNQPQHF
cdr3_nt: TGTGCCTGGAGTCGGCAAGAGGGCATTAGCAATCAGCCCCAGCATTTT
cdr3_length: 16
d_call: NA
j_call: TRBJ1-5
clone_size: NA
v_call: TRBV30

cdr3_aa: CASSIQATSAEAFF
cdr3_nt: TGTGCCAGTAGTATACAGGCTACGTCCGCCGAAGCTTTCTTT
cdr3_length: 14
d_call: NA
j_call: TRBJ1-1
clone_size: NA
v_call: TRBV19

cdr3_aa: CASSPYSYEQYF
cdr3_nt: TGTGCCAGCAGCCCGTACTCCTACGAGCAGTACTTC
cdr3_length: 12
d_call: NA
j_call: TRBJ2-7
clone_size: NA
v_call: TRBV7-2

cdr3_aa: CASSIARVGLYEQYF
cdr3_nt: TGTGCCAGTAGTATAGCCAGGGTGGGACTATACGAGCAGTACTTC
cdr3_length: 15
d_call: TRBD2
j_call: TRBJ2-7
clone_size: NA
v_call: TRBV19

cdr3_aa: CASGTGNRGVKGYTF
cdr3_nt: TGTGCCAGCGGGACGGGGAACAGGGGGGTCAAAGGCTACACCTTC
cdr3_length: 15
d_call: TRBD1
j_call: TRBJ1-2
clone_size: few
v_call: TRBV6-5

cdr3_aa: CASSAGTENEKLFF
cdr3_nt: TGCGCCAGCAGTGCCGGGACAGAGAATGAAAAACTGTTTTTT
cdr3_length: 14
d_call: TRBD1
j_call: TRBJ1-4
clone_size: NA
v_call: TRBV10-1

cdr3_aa: CASSLNRLSGNTIYF
cdr3_nt: TGTGCCAGCAGCTTAAACAGGCTAAGTGGAAACACCATATATTTT
cdr3_length: 15
d_call: NA
j_call: TRBJ1-3
clone_size: NA
v_call: TRBV11-2

cdr3_aa: CASRLAGGTGELFF
cdr3_nt: TGCGCCAGCAGACTAGCGGGGGGGACGGGGGAGCTGTTTTTT
cdr3_length: 14
d_call: TRBD2
j_call: TRBJ2-2
clone_size: NA
v_call: TRBV10-2